A selection of T cell receptor beta chains follows, all from one sample in a study of monozygotic twins with inflammatory bowel disease. From the 5' RACE reads, TCRdb lists one entry per CDR3 protein and no DNA. The table for this sample gives just under 45,000 distinct CDR3 sequences. The sequencing input was blood. These receptor sequences come from a human donor with ulcerative colitis or Crohn's disease, or a healthy co-twin of an affected twin (not recorded which). Both conserved end residues are part of each CDR3. The size of a clone is reported for some rows only, either as once, few or many, or as a class for expanded clones.

v_call	j_call	clone_size	cdr3_aa
TRBV4-1	TRBJ2-2	-	CASSRMDRGTGELFF
TRBV7-8	TRBJ2-2	-	CASKKESTGELFF
TRBV6-2/TRBV6-3	TRBJ2-3	-	CASSERQGDTQYF
TRBV29-1	TRBJ2-1	-	CSVEGGSSYNEQFF
TRBV7-2	TRBJ2-5	-	CASASGGTYQETQYF
TRBV6-5	TRBJ2-2	medium-sized	CASRDLNTGELFF
TRBV10-3	TRBJ2-4	-	CAISERQAWVAKNMQYF
TRBV6-6	TRBJ1-4	-	CASSYGEVGKLFF
TRBV12-3/TRBV12-4	TRBJ2-2	-	CASSLARLGELFF
TRBV18	TRBJ1-5	-	CASSPMAPGAGQPQHF